A selection of T cell receptor beta chains follows, all from one sample in a study of T cells in Graves' hyperthyroidism and ophthalmopathy. TCRdb called the multiplex PCR reads again in MiXCR, with one record for every CDR3 protein. The sample carries about 510,000 distinct CDR3 sequences, around 15% recorded once. The specimen sequenced was blood. These receptors were taken from a woman aged 40 to 55 with Graves' hyperthyroidism. CDR3s include the opening cysteine and the closing phenylalanine or tryptophan. Fields, in order: CDR3 length, D gene, J gene, V gene, clone size, CDR3 DNA, CDR3 protein. D genes are given only for firm matches. Only some rows state a clone size, as once, few, many or a class for expanded clones.

len: 13; d_gene: TRBD1; j_gene: TRBJ1-2; v_gene: TRBV10-3; abundance: .; CDR3nt: TGTGCCATCAGTGAGGGACAGGGGAAGGGCTACACCTTC; CDR3aa: CAISEGQGKGYTF
len: 16; d_gene: .; j_gene: TRBJ2-2; v_gene: TRBV5-1; abundance: many; CDR3nt: TGCGCCAGCAGCCCTGGCGGGGGCAGAAACACCGGGGAGCTGTTTTTT; CDR3aa: CASSPGGGRNTGELFF
len: 17; d_gene: TRBD2; j_gene: TRBJ2-2; v_gene: TRBV28; abundance: few; CDR3nt: TGTGCCAGCAGTTTACGGGTCGGGACTAGCGGGAGTGGGGAGCTGTTTTTT; CDR3aa: CASSLRVGTSGSGELFF
len: 18; d_gene: TRBD1; j_gene: TRBJ1-5; v_gene: TRBV4-2; abundance: .; CDR3nt: TGTGCCAGCAGCCAAGAGTGGGACAGGGGACGACGGGATCAGCCCCAGCATTTT; CDR3aa: CASSQEWDRGRRDQPQHF
len: 14; d_gene: .; j_gene: TRBJ1-6; v_gene: TRBV7-3; abundance: .; CDR3nt: TGTGCCAGCAGCTTAAACTACCCGGGTTCACCCCTCCACTTT; CDR3aa: CASSLNYPGSPLHF
len: 15; d_gene: .; j_gene: TRBJ1-1; v_gene: TRBV5-1; abundance: few; CDR3nt: TGCGCCAGCAGCTTGGGCCAGGGGCAAGGGACTGAAGCTTTCTTT; CDR3aa: CASSLGQGQGTEAFF
len: 15; d_gene: TRBD1; j_gene: TRBJ2-5; v_gene: TRBV20-1; abundance: many; CDR3nt: TGCAGTGCTAGAGGGAGTGAGACAGGGGGCAAGACCCAGTACTTC; CDR3aa: CSARGSETGGKTQYF
len: 19; d_gene: TRBD2; j_gene: TRBJ2-1; v_gene: TRBV24-1; abundance: many; CDR3nt: TGTGCCACCAGTGATTTGAAGGGGACGGGACTAGCGGGAGGCCATGAGCAGTTCTTC; CDR3aa: CATSDLKGTGLAGGHEQFF
len: 16; d_gene: TRBD2; j_gene: TRBJ2-3; v_gene: TRBV9; abundance: many; CDR3nt: TGTGCCAGCAGCCCCGGGCACGGGGGGAGCACAGATACGCAGTATTTT; CDR3aa: CASSPGHGGSTDTQYF
len: 14; d_gene: .; j_gene: TRBJ2-5; v_gene: TRBV19; abundance: few; CDR3nt: TGTGCCAGTAGTATTCGTGGATACGAAGAGACCCAGTACTTC; CDR3aa: CASSIRGYEETQYF
len: 16; d_gene: .; j_gene: TRBJ2-1; v_gene: TRBV5-5; abundance: .; CDR3nt: TGTGCCAGCAGCTTGGTTAGCGGATCTGTTGGGAGTGAGCAGTTCTTC; CDR3aa: CASSLVSGSVGSEQFF
len: 11; d_gene: .; j_gene: TRBJ2-2; v_gene: TRBV19; abundance: once; CDR3nt: TGTGCCAGTAGTATAGGTCCCGAGCTGTTTTTT; CDR3aa: CASSIGPELFF
len: 13; d_gene: .; j_gene: TRBJ1-5; v_gene: TRBV19; abundance: .; CDR3nt: TGTGCCAGTAGTCCGGGGATACATCAGCCCCAGCATTTT; CDR3aa: CASSPGIHQPQHF
len: 14; d_gene: TRBD2; j_gene: TRBJ2-1; v_gene: TRBV6-1; abundance: .; CDR3nt: TGTGCCAGCAGTGACACTAGCGGGAGCGTCCGGCAGTTCTTC; CDR3aa: CASSDTSGSVRQFF
len: 14; d_gene: .; j_gene: TRBJ1-3; v_gene: TRBV12-3/TRBV12-4; abundance: .; CDR3nt: TGTGCCAGCAGTCCTAGCCCGGGTGGAAACACCATATATTTT; CDR3aa: CASSPSPGGNTIYF
len: 13; d_gene: .; j_gene: TRBJ2-7; v_gene: TRBV6-1; abundance: many; CDR3nt: TGTGCCAGCAGGGCCGGGACTGTTGGGGAGCAGTACTTC; CDR3aa: CASRAGTVGEQYF
len: 13; d_gene: .; j_gene: TRBJ2-1; v_gene: TRBV10-2; abundance: .; CDR3nt: TGCGCCACCCGGGACGCAGCAAGGAATGAGCAGTTCTTC; CDR3aa: CATRDAARNEQFF
len: 16; d_gene: TRBD2; j_gene: TRBJ2-7; v_gene: TRBV3-1; abundance: many; CDR3nt: TGTGCCAGCAGCCAAGTCTTGAAGGCGGGAGCCTACGAGCAGTACTTC; CDR3aa: CASSQVLKAGAYEQYF
len: 13; d_gene: .; j_gene: TRBJ1-1; v_gene: TRBV6-1; abundance: few; CDR3nt: TGTGCCAGCAGACCCTCGGCCGGGGCTGAAGCTTTCTTT; CDR3aa: CASRPSAGAEAFF
len: 14; d_gene: TRBD2; j_gene: TRBJ2-5; v_gene: TRBV15; abundance: few; CDR3nt: TGTGCCACCAGCAGAGATCGAAGCGGGAAGACCCAGTACTTC; CDR3aa: CATSRDRSGKTQYF
len: 15; d_gene: .; j_gene: TRBJ2-3; v_gene: TRBV10-1; abundance: .; CDR3nt: TGCGCCAGCAGTGAGAGGCAGGGTCCGACAGATACGCAGTATTTT; CDR3aa: CASSERQGPTDTQYF
len: 14; d_gene: .; j_gene: TRBJ2-7; v_gene: TRBV20-1; abundance: many; CDR3nt: TGCAGTGCTTCAGACAGGATAGTCTCCTACGAGCAGTACTTC; CDR3aa: CSASDRIVSYEQYF
len: 12; d_gene: .; j_gene: TRBJ2-2; v_gene: TRBV6-1; abundance: .; CDR3nt: TGTGCCAGCATCCAGGGCCCCGGGGAGCTGTTTTTT; CDR3aa: CASIQGPGELFF
len: 12; d_gene: .; j_gene: TRBJ2-7; v_gene: TRBV28; abundance: few; CDR3nt: TGTGCCAGCAGTCATTCAGCATACGAGCAGTACTTC; CDR3aa: CASSHSAYEQYF
len: 16; d_gene: TRBD2; j_gene: TRBJ2-3; v_gene: TRBV7-9; abundance: many; CDR3nt: TGTGCCAGCAGCTTTGCCGGGCGGGAGGGCACAGATACGCAGTATTTT; CDR3aa: CASSFAGREGTDTQYF
len: 13; d_gene: .; j_gene: TRBJ1-4; v_gene: TRBV27; abundance: .; CDR3nt: TGTGCCAGCAGATTAACCGACAGCTATAAACTGTTTTTT; CDR3aa: CASRLTDSYKLFF